This T cell receptor (beta chain) came from a study of blood T cell repertoires in COVID-19. Method: immunoSEQ multiplex PCR; TCRdb's copy keeps in-frame clones and lacks some. The sample contains some 250,000 clones, 80% to 90% of which appear only once. Trimming cost V 4 bases and J 6 bases, with 12 bases left between them. Germline loops: CDR1 SGHNT, CDR2 YYREEE (reference sequence). The CDR3 is 13 amino acids. The sample comprised peripheral blood. The chain couples TRBV5-4 to TRBJ2-3; D possibly corresponds to TRBD1 (6 bases). The receptor was derived from a man between 25 and 39 years old with active or convalescent COVID-19. The CDR3 coding sequence is TGTGCCAGCAGCGCCGGGACAAAGGATACGCAGTATTTT. It is translated as CASSAGTKDTQYF.